The 4 T cell receptor beta chains listed next were all sequenced from one sample in a study of CD8 T cells in Susac syndrome. Random hexamers were used to reverse transcribe 0.5 to 1 ug of RNA. TCRdb itself ran the immunoSEQ multiplex PCR reads through MiXCR, one entry per CDR3 protein. The sample comprises 200,000 to 300,000 distinct CDR3 sequences, about 94% of which are singletons, and around 0.067% rests with the top ten. Sequenced: CD4+ T cells from PBMCs. These receptors were taken from a human donor with multiple sclerosis.

The rearrangement uses TRBV10-2 and TRBJ2-1, with 8 positions matching TRBD2. CDR3 length: 12 amino acids. V was pared by 7 bases and J by 8 bases, with 4 bases of the junction left unmatched. The V gene's germline CDR1 is WSHSY and CDR2 SAAADI. In DNA form, the CDR3 reads TGCGCCAGCATGGCGGGGGGTTATGAGCAGTTCTTC. This codes for CASMAGGYEQFF.

As concerns this clonotype: At one boundary the junction diverges from the germline segment, which might be a read error. The chain couples TRBV6-1 to TRBJ2-3; tentatively, D is TRBD2 (6 bases). CDR1 is MNHNS and CDR2 is SASEGT in the germline V gene. The CDR3 runs to 17 residues. CDR3 bases: TGTGCCGGCAGTGCCAGGACTACGACCGGTTTCACAGATACGCAGTATTTT. Translated, it gives CAGSARTTTGFTDTQYF.

In this sample, this clonotype turned up once. The chain links TRBV12-5 to TRBJ1-6; D gene uncertain. Germline assignment: CDR1 LGHNT and CDR2 FRNRAP. V was trimmed by 7 bases and J by 10 bases, leaving 14 bases between them. This CDR3 region has 13 residues. In DNA, the CDR3 is TGTGCTAGTGAAGACGCTCTCGGGTCACCCCTCCACTTT. Amino acids: CASEDALGSPLHF.

The V gene is TRBV2, the J gene TRBJ1-1; tentative D call: TRBD1 (6 bases). The length of the CDR3 is 15 residues. Looked up from germline, CDR1 is SNHLY and CDR2 is FYNNEI. Trimming cost V 3 bases and J 2 bases, with 13 bases left between them. The CDR3 nucleotides read TGTGCCAGCAGTGACCCAACAGGGCTTAACACTGAAGCTTTCTTT. Its protein is CASSDPTGLNTEAFF.